This TCR beta chain was identified in a study of T cells after somatic rescue of genetic block. In germline, CDR1 is LGHNA, CDR2 YNFKEQ. The CDR3 runs to 16 residues. The V gene lost 5 bases and the J gene lost 1 base, with 17 bases spanning the gap. Produced via immunoSEQ multiplex PCR; TCRdb's table is partial and in-frame only. The sample contains 8,000 to 9,000 clones, around 80% of which appear only once. This sequence joins TRBV4-2 and TRBJ1-1; possibly TRBD1 for D (5 bases). The receptor comes from a boy aged 10-17 years. The specimen was peripheral blood mononuclear cells (PBMCs). CDR3 nucleotide sequence: TGTGCCAGCAGCTGGGGGGATTTAACCAAGAACACTGAAGCTTTCTTT. Amino acids: CASSWGDLTKNTEAFF.